This TCR beta chain is drawn from a study of glioma-infiltrating T cells. The V gene's germline CDR1 is SGHTA and CDR2 FQGNSA. The CDR3 consists of 14 residues. Trimming took 7 bases from V and 7 from J; bases not matched to a gene: 6. Using RNA template, CDR3s of TCR alpha and beta were amplified with iRepertoire arm-PCR. TCRdb reprocessed the multiplex PCR reads via MiXCR and lists one record per CDR3 protein. The table has roughly 350,000 distinct CDR3 sequences, approximately 42% seen once. This clonotype was seen a handful of times. The sequencing sample was made of glioma tissue, nonneoplastic brain tissue, or PBMCs (not recorded which). The source of this sequence is a human donor with low-grade glioma or glioblastoma, undergoing nonglioma brain surgery, or in good health (not recorded which). The chain combines TRBV7-2 with TRBJ2-1; 11 nucleotides match TRBD2. Here the CDR3 reads CASTTTSGGNEQFF. In nucleotides, the CDR3 is TGTGCCAGCACCACAACTAGCGGGGGAAATGAGCAGTTCTTC.